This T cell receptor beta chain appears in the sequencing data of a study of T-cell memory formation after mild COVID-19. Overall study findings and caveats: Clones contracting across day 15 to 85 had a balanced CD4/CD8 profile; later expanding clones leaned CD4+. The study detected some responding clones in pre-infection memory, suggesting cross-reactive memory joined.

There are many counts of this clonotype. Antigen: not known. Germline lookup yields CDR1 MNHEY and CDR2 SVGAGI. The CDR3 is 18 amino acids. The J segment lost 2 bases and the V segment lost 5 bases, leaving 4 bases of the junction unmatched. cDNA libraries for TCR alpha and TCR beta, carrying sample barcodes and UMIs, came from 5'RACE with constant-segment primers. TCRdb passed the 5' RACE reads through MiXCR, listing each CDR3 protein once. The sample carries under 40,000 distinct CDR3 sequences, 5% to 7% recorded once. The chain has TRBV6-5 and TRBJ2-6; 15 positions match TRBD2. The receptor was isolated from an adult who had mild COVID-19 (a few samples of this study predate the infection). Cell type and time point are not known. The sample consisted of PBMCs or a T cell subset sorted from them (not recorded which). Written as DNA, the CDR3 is TGTGCCAGCAGTCCCTGGACTAGCGGGAGGGCTGGGGCCAACGTCCTGACTTTC. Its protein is CASSPWTSGRAGANVLTF.